The T cell receptor (beta chain) described here comes from a study of blood T cell repertoires in COVID-19. Details on this clone: This CDR3 is also generated by other DNA sequences in the sample.

Produced via immunoSEQ multiplex PCR; TCRdb's table is partial and in-frame only. The table lists approximately 500,000 clones, roughly 91% of them singletons. The ends were cut back, 2 bases at V and 3 bases at J, with 5 bases in the middle. Germline loops: CDR1 LGHDT, CDR2 YNNKEL (reference sequence). This CDR3 has 12 residues. The sequencing input was peripheral blood. The chain carries TRBV3-1 (or the pseudogene TRBV3-2) and TRBJ2-7; possible D gene TRBD2, 5 bases. The TCR originated in a woman between 45 and 65 years old with COVID-19, enrolled during active disease. The CDR3 loop reads CASSQSGYEQYF. The CDR3 DNA is TGTGCCAGCAGCCAAAGCGGCTACGAGCAGTACTTC.